The 32 T cell receptor beta chains presented below share a single source sample, sequenced in a study of blood T cells in healthy people across ages. Combining a sample-barcoded 5' primer with a J-beta primer mix, a second PCR ran for about 7 to 12 cycles. TCRdb processed the 5' RACE reads anew with MiXCR; each CDR3 protein has one entry. This sample has roughly 1,800,000 distinct CDR3 sequences, with around 48% found just once. Sequencing input: blood. The receptors were sampled from a woman aged 40 to 50 in good health.

A few counts support this clonotype. The V gene is TRBV29-1, the J gene TRBJ2-7, with D possibly TRBD1 on 7 matching bases. The DNA end favors TRBJ2-5, so the J call may be wrong. The length of the CDR3 is 14 residues. CDR1 and CDR2 from the germline V gene are SQVTM and ANQGSEA. The CDR3 region is CSVARRGRWETQYF. The DNA for the CDR3 is TGCAGCGTTGCTAGGAGGGGGCGCTGGGAGACCCAGTACTTC.

The chain employs TRBV27 and TRBJ1-6; a weak D match, TRBD1 (6 bases). Trimming took off 8 bases at V and 7 bases at J, with 12 bases between the two ends. Germline CDR1 is MNHEY and CDR2 is SMNVEV (reference sequence). This CDR3 has 13 residues. The CDR3 coding sequence is TGTGCCAGCGGGGGGCAGGGAAATTCACCCCTCCACTTT. Translating it yields CASGGQGNSPLHF.

J is TRBJ1-1 and V is TRBV7-3, with 9 bases lining up with TRBD1. There are 14 residues in the CDR3. CDR1 is SGHTA, CDR2 FQGTGA, per germline. V trimming: 5 bases; J trimming: 5 bases; junction bases outside the gene matches: 6. Here the CDR3 DNA reads TGTGCCAGCAGCGGACAGGGGCTTAGTACTGAAGCTTTCTTT. Protein sequence: CASSGQGLSTEAFF.

The CDR3 spells CSAKRGGRNNEQYF. In DNA form, the CDR3 reads TGCAGTGCCAAACGGGGGGGCCGGAACAATGAGCAGTACTTC. The rearrangement links TRBV20-1 to TRBJ2-5, with TRBD2 identical over 8 bases. The CDR3 sequence is 14 residues long. From germline, CDR1 is DFQATT and CDR2 SNEGSKA (reference sequence). V shed 6 bases and J 11 bases; nucleotides not matched to a gene: 17.

The sample holds a few counts of this clonotype. V gene TRBV12-3 or TRBV12-4 combines with J gene TRBJ2-3; D not certain. Trimming took off 10 bases at V and 2 bases at J, with 13 bases between the two ends. The CDR3 sequence is 13 residues long. The CDR3 loop is CAITLWSTDTQYF. The CDR3 DNA sequence: TGTGCCATCACACTCTGGTCCACAGATACGCAGTATTTT.

This sequence joins TRBV5-5 and TRBJ2-3; TRBD2 matches at 7 bases. In germline, CDR1 is SGHKS, CDR2 YYEKEE (reference sequence). V lost 4 bases and J lost 0; bases outside the gene matches: 14. This CDR3 has 18 residues. In DNA form, the CDR3 reads TGTGCCAGCAGCCCCCGGAAGCGGGGCTTCTCTAGCACAGATACGCAGTATTTT. The encoded protein is CASSPRKRGFSSTDTQYF.

This clonotype was seen a few times. This rearrangement joins TRBV29-1 to TRBJ2-5; D uncertain. The CDR3 runs 11 residues. Trimming took 6 bases from V and 7 from J, leaving 12 bases between them. Germline loops: CDR1 SQVTM, CDR2 ANQGSEA. Written as DNA, the CDR3 is TGCAGCGTCCTCTCGGACGGGACCCAGTACTTC. It translates to CSVLSDGTQYF.

This clonotype was counted a few times. The rearrangement uses TRBV25-1 and TRBJ2-7; D remains unclear. V was pared by 1 base and J by 3 bases, with 7 bases between. Germline CDR1 is MGHDK and CDR2 is SYGVNS. The CDR3 totals 13 residues. CDR3 coding DNA: TGTGCCAGCAGTGAATCCCCAATCTACGAGCAGTACTTC. Residues: CASSESPIYEQYF.

This clonotype was seen only once. The rearrangement links TRBV4-2 to TRBJ1-3; D might be TRBD1 (6 bases). CDR1 is LGHNA, CDR2 YNFKEQ, per germline. The CDR3 extends over 18 amino acids. V was pared by 4 bases and J by 0 bases, with 19 bases between. This chain's CDR3 is CASSLSSGHISSGNTIYF. The CDR3 DNA follows: TGTGCCAGCAGCCTCTCCTCGGGACACATTTCCTCTGGAAACACCATATATTTT.

This clonotype was counted many times. The rearrangement uses TRBV25-1 and TRBJ2-1; D is unclear. The CDR3 is 11 amino acids. V was clipped by 2 bases and J by 5 bases, with 1 base between them. Germline CDR1 reads MGHDK; CDR2 reads SYGVNS. CDR3 residues: CASSENNEQFF. The CDR3 DNA reads as TGTGCCAGCAGTGAAAACAATGAGCAGTTCTTC.

As to this clonotype: A much larger clonotype is one base distant, so this may be a read error. The chain's CDR3 is CASSQDRVGGPADTQYF. In nucleotides, the CDR3 is TGCGCCAGCAGCCAAGATAGGGTCGGGGGCCCCGCAGATACGCAGTATTTT. This rearrangement joins TRBV4-1 to TRBJ2-3; D tentatively reads TRBD1 or TRBD2 (6 bases each). The CDR3 covers 17 residues. Germline V lookup: CDR1 MGHRA, CDR2 YSYEKL. V lost 0 bases and J lost 4, with 17 bases in between.

The J gene is TRBJ2-4, the V gene TRBV29-1; TRBD1 is a possible D gene (5 bases). TRBJ2-7 matches the DNA end more closely, so the J call is doubtful. Germline CDR1 reads SQVTM; CDR2 reads ANQGSEA. The CDR3 has 12 amino acids. The CDR3 region is CSVQGQGREQYF. CDR3 DNA: TGCAGCGTTCAAGGGCAGGGTCGCGAGCAGTACTTC.

The chain carries TRBV2 and TRBJ2-1, with 9 bases identical to TRBD2. Trimming removed 6 bases from V and 11 bases from J; junction bases left unmatched: 20. This CDR3 has 17 residues. CDR1 and CDR2 (germline): SNHLY, FYNNEI. CDR3 sequence (DNA): TGTGCCAGCAGCACCCCAATTATAGCGGGGGCCACCCCTCAGCAGTTCTTC. Protein product: CASSTPIIAGATPQQFF.

The chain is built from TRBV29-1 and TRBJ2-5, with D possibly TRBD2 on 6 matching bases. Germline V gene data show CDR1 as SQVTM and CDR2 as ANQGSEA. This CDR3 has 14 amino acids. V was clipped by 5 bases and J by 5 bases, with 18 bases between them. The CDR3 reads CSVKWAAGLETQYF. The CDR3 nucleotides read TGCAGCGTTAAGTGGGCCGCGGGGTTGGAGACCCAGTACTTC.

V is TRBV6-2 or TRBV6-3 and J is TRBJ2-5; D gene uncertain. The J call may be incorrect, as the DNA end agrees better with TRBJ2-7. CDR1 and CDR2 from the germline V gene are MNHEY and SVGEGT. CDR3 size: 13 residues. The CDR3 nucleotides read TGTGCCAGCACCGACCCGGTGAACTACGAGCAGTACTTC. This gives the protein CASTDPVNYEQYF.

This clonotype was seen only a few times. The chain uses TRBV6-2 or TRBV6-3 and TRBJ2-1; 9 nucleotides match TRBD1. The CDR3 length is 15 residues. In germline, CDR1 is MNHEY, CDR2 SVGEGT. With V trimmed by 4 bases and J by 7 bases, 8 bases remained unmatched. CDR3 sequence: CASSSPDRGSNEQFF. CDR3 nucleotide sequence: TGTGCCAGCAGTTCCCCGGACAGGGGTTCGAATGAGCAGTTCTTC.

The gene calls are TRBV6-2 or TRBV6-3 and TRBJ2-5; D uncertain. Trimming left V 7 bases short and J 2 bases short, with 17 bases between. The CDR3 consists of 15 residues. The germline V gene has CDR1 MNHEY and CDR2 SVGEGT. DNA for the CDR3: TGTGCCAGCATAGGAGCTGGCGGCGGACAAGAGACCCAGTACTTC. Protein sequence: CASIGAGGGQETQYF.

The rearrangement uses TRBV20-1 and TRBJ2-7, with 9 bases identical to TRBD1. The CDR3 runs 14 residues. Trimming cost V 3 bases and J 5 bases; bases outside gene matches: 8. CDR1 DFQATT and CDR2 SNEGSKA come from the germline V gene (reference sequence). The CDR3 sequence: CSARQTGGRDEQYF. For the CDR3, the DNA is TGCAGTGCTAGGCAGACAGGGGGGCGCGACGAGCAGTACTTC.

The CDR3 DNA reads TGCGCCAGCAGTGTTTTGGGGTTTGGTGAAGCTTTCTTT. Protein product: CASSVLGFGEAFF. The V call is TRBV10-2, the J call TRBJ1-1; D is unclear. Germline values: CDR1 WSHSY, CDR2 SAAADI. V shed 4 bases and J shed 7 bases, with 13 bases lying between them. The CDR3 loop spans 13 amino acids.

The chain combines TRBV12-3 or TRBV12-4 with TRBJ2-3; the D gene is possibly TRBD1 (6 bases). The ends were cut back, 6 bases at V and 0 bases at J, with 13 bases in the middle. CDR3 length equals 15 residues. CDR3: CASSPLDRSTDTQYF. Here the CDR3 DNA reads TGTGCCAGCAGCCCGTTGGACAGAAGCACAGATACGCAGTATTTT.

The sample holds one count of this clonotype. The chain links TRBV28 to TRBJ2-4, with 9 bases identical to TRBD2. Judging by the DNA end, TRBJ2-5 fits better; the J call may be wrong. This CDR3 is built from 15 residues. Germline V gives CDR1 MDHEN, CDR2 SYDVKM. CDR3 in DNA: TGTGCCAGCAGTTTCCGCGAGCGGGGGGAGGGGACCCAGTACTTC. Translation gives CASSFRERGEGTQYF.

This clonotype appeared a single time. V gene TRBV15 combines with J gene TRBJ2-7, with D unclear. Per germline, CDR1 LNHNV and CDR2 YYDKDF (reference sequence). This CDR3 contains 15 residues. V was clipped by 0 bases and J by 3 bases, with 12 bases between them. The CDR3 DNA follows: TGTGCCACCAGCAGAGACCATCCGGGTTGCTACGAGCAGTACTTC. It specifies CATSRDHPGCYEQYF.

This clonotype was picked up a small number of times. The rearrangement links TRBV5-1 to TRBJ2-7; 8 positions agree with TRBD1. The CDR3 has 15 amino acids. The J segment lost 0 bases and the V segment lost 4 bases, leaving 6 bases of the junction unmatched. Germline loops: CDR1 SGHRS, CDR2 YFSETQ. CDR3: CASSAGTGDSYEQYF. Written as DNA, the CDR3 is TGCGCCAGCAGCGCCGGGACAGGCGACTCCTACGAGCAGTACTTC.

This clonotype was recorded a few times. The chain has TRBV24-1 and TRBJ2-7, with TRBD1 matching 7 bases. Germline CDR1 and CDR2: KGHDR and SFDVKD. The CDR3 contains 14 residues. V lost 3 bases and J lost 5; bases outside the gene matches: 6. CDR3 DNA sequence: TGTGCCACCAGTGATCACCGACAGGGCCACGAGCAGTACTTC. Its translation: CATSDHRQGHEQYF.

V gene TRBV7-2 combines with J gene TRBJ2-3; D gene ambiguous. Trimming left V 4 bases short and J 11 bases short, with 19 bases between. CDR3 length equals 14 residues. Germline CDR1 SGHTA, CDR2 FQGNSA. CDR3 nucleotides: TGTGCCAGCAGCTCTTTACCCCCCACGTTGAGGCAGTATTTT. This encodes CASSSLPPTLRQYF.

The chain employs TRBV7-8 and TRBJ1-2, with D tentatively TRBD1 (6 bases). The CDR3 sequence is 16 residues long. Germline-derived CDR1 and CDR2 are SGHVS and FQNEAQ. Trimming removed 5 bases at V and 3 bases at J, with 19 bases between. The CDR3 reads CASSRNPGQRHYGYTF. The CDR3 coding sequence is TGTGCCAGCAGCCGTAATCCGGGACAACGTCACTATGGCTACACCTTC.

This clonotype has more than one count but fewer than ten. The chain uses TRBV6-6 and TRBJ2-1, with 10 bases that match TRBD2. This CDR3 has 15 residues. The V gene end was trimmed by 7 bases and the J gene end by 3 bases; junction bases not matched to a gene: 6. The germline V gene encodes CDR1 MNHNY and CDR2 SVGAGI (reference sequence). The CDR3 region has the DNA TGTGCCAGCATACCTAGCGGGGGTCTCTACAATGAGCAGTTCTTC. It translates to CASIPSGGLYNEQFF.

This clonotype was picked up a small number of times. The chain employs TRBV20-1 and TRBJ2-1; TRBD2 matches 12 bases. Germline CDR1 reads DFQATT; CDR2 reads SNEGSKA (reference sequence). V shed 1 base and J 7 bases; nucleotides not matched to a gene: 5. The CDR3 extends over 15 amino acids. CDR3 sequence: CSARGGLAGLNEQFF. The CDR3 DNA is TGCAGTGCTAGAGGAGGACTAGCGGGGTTAAATGAGCAGTTCTTC.

The gene calls are TRBV24-1 and TRBJ2-4; TRBD2 might be the D (6 bases). V lost 2 bases, J lost 6 bases, and 16 bases lay in between. CDR1 is KGHDR, CDR2 SFDVKD, per germline. CDR3 length equals 16 residues. The DNA of the CDR3 is TGTGCCACCAGTGATTCCCGAAGGGGAGGCGTAAACATTCAGTACTTC. As protein: CATSDSRRGGVNIQYF.

This clonotype occurred a few times. V gene TRBV12-3 or TRBV12-4 combines with J gene TRBJ2-1, with 7 bases fitting TRBD2. The ends lost 8 bases at V and 2 bases at J; junction bases unmatched: 9. This CDR3 has 15 residues. For the CDR3, the DNA is TGTGCCAGCCAATCGGGGGGTGGGGCCTACAATGAGCAGTTCTTC. Amino acids: CASQSGGGAYNEQFF.

The chain carries TRBV6-6 and TRBJ1-2, with 8 bases matching TRBD1. CDR3 size: 17 residues. V shed 7 bases and J 3 bases; nucleotides not matched to a gene: 16. CDR1 is MNHNY and CDR2 is SVGAGI in the germline V gene (reference sequence). The CDR3 DNA reads TGTGCCAGCATCATCGCCCCGGGACAGGTCAACTACTATGGCTACACCTTC. The encoded protein is CASIIAPGQVNYYGYTF.

The table lists this clonotype with a few counts. This chain uses TRBV20-1 with TRBJ2-5; D gene unclear. V was shortened by 5 bases and J by 5 bases, with 12 bases between the two germline ends. CDR3 length: 12 amino acids. Germline V CDR1 and CDR2: DFQATT, SNEGSKA (reference sequence). Here the CDR3 reads CSASEVGETQYF. For the CDR3, the DNA is TGCAGTGCTTCCGAGGTGGGGGAGACCCAGTACTTC.